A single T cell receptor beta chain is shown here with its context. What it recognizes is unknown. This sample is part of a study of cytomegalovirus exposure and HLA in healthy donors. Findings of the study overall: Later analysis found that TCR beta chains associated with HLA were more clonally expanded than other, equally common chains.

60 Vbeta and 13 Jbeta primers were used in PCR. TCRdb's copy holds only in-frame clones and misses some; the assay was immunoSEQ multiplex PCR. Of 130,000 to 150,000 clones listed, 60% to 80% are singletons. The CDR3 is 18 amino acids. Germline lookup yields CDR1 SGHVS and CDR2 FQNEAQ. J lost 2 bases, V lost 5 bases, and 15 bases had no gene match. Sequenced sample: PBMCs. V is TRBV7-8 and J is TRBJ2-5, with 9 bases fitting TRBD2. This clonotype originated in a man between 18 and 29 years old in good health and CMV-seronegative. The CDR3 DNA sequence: TGTGCCAGCAGCCCGAGCCGGGTGCCTAGCGGGGCACAAGAGACCCAGTACTTC. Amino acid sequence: CASSPSRVPSGAQETQYF.